A selection of T cell receptor beta chains follows, all from one sample in a study of prognosis after radiotherapy for stage I lung cancer. TCRdb redid the calling of the multiplex PCR reads with MiXCR, one entry per CDR3 protein. The data show roughly 30,000 distinct CDR3 sequences, roughly 40% seen once. The sample in question was PBMCs, obtained before or after stereotactic body radiation therapy (not recorded which). The receptors stem from a donor aged 50 or older with non-small cell lung cancer. CDR3s include the opening cysteine and the closing phenylalanine or tryptophan. A D gene is named only where the DNA matches it firmly. Where a row states a size, it is once, few, many or the class of an expanded clone; other rows omit it.

V gene	J gene	D gene	clone size	CDR3 DNA	CDR3 protein
TRBV19	TRBJ1-2	NA	NA	TGTGCCAGTAGTGCTAACTATGGCTACACCTTC	CASSANYGYTF
TRBV20-1	TRBJ1-5	NA	many	TGCAGTGCCGGAACCGGGGGCAATCAGCCCCAGCATTTT	CSAGTGGNQPQHF
TRBV5-6	TRBJ1-5	NA	NA	TGTGCCAGCAGCTTGAAAGGTAGGGGTCAGCCCCAGCATTTT	CASSLKGRGQPQHF
TRBV28	TRBJ1-5	TRBD1	NA	TGTGCCAGCATCTCGGGACAGGGTGATCATCCCCAGCATTTT	CASISGQGDHPQHF
TRBV3-1	TRBJ2-1	NA	many	TGTGCCAGCAGCCAGGGTCTGGGGGAAAATGAGCAGTTCTTC	CASSQGLGENEQFF
TRBV7-2	TRBJ1-1	NA	many	TGTGCCAGCACCCCCGGAGCCGCGAGCACTGAAGCTTTCTTT	CASTPGAASTEAFF
TRBV27	TRBJ1-1	NA	NA	TGTGCCAGCAGTTTATATCATTTAGGACAAGGGGCAAACACTGAAGCTTTCTTT	CASSLYHLGQGANTEAFF
TRBV20-1	TRBJ2-5	NA	many	TGCAGTGCTCAAATGCAGTACCAAGAGACCCAGTACTTC	CSAQMQYQETQYF
TRBV20-1	TRBJ1-3	TRBD1	NA	TGCAGTGCTAGAGAGCGGACAGGGTCCGGAAACACCATATACTTT	CSARERTGSGNTIYF
TRBV28	TRBJ1-5	TRBD1	many	TGTGCCAGCAGTCCAATCCGGACAGGGAATAACAATCAGCCCCAGCATTTT	CASSPIRTGNNNQPQHF
TRBV20-1	TRBJ2-3	TRBD1	NA	TGCAGTGCAGACGGACAGGGGGTGAGCACAGATACGCAGTATTTT	CSADGQGVSTDTQYF
TRBV7-4	TRBJ2-7	NA	NA	TGTGCCAGCAGCCCCTGGCAGTGTAGCTCCTACGAGCAGTACTTC	CASSPWQCSSYEQYF
TRBV6-1	TRBJ2-5	NA	NA	TGTGCCAGCAACCCCGACGGAATAGGTTGGGGGGCGACCCAGTACTTC	CASNPDGIGWGATQYF
TRBV6-2/TRBV6-3	TRBJ1-6	NA	many	TGTGCCAGCAGTCAGCGGGAGGACAGTTCACCCCTCCACTTT	CASSQREDSSPLHF
TRBV6-1	TRBJ2-1	TRBD2	many	TGTGCCAGCCAGAGTAGCGGGAGCCAAGATGAGCAGTTCTTC	CASQSSGSQDEQFF
TRBV6-2/TRBV6-3	TRBJ2-1	TRBD2	NA	TGTGCCAGCAGGGGACTAGCGGGAGGGCCCTACAATGAGCAGTTCTTC	CASRGLAGGPYNEQFF
TRBV24-1	TRBJ2-1	NA	NA	TGTGCCACCAGTGATACCCTGGGGGAGCAGTTCTTC	CATSDTLGEQFF
TRBV9	TRBJ1-6	TRBD1	NA	TGTGCCAGCAGCCACCGGGACAGGGATTCACCCCTCCACTTT	CASSHRDRDSPLHF
TRBV5-1	TRBJ2-2	NA	NA	TGCGCCAGCAGTTTGATTACATCGAACACCGGGGAGCTGTTTTTT	CASSLITSNTGELFF
TRBV19	TRBJ1-2	TRBD1	NA	TGTGCCAGTAGCGACAGGGGGCGAGCGGCCAGCACCTTC	CASSDRGRAASTF